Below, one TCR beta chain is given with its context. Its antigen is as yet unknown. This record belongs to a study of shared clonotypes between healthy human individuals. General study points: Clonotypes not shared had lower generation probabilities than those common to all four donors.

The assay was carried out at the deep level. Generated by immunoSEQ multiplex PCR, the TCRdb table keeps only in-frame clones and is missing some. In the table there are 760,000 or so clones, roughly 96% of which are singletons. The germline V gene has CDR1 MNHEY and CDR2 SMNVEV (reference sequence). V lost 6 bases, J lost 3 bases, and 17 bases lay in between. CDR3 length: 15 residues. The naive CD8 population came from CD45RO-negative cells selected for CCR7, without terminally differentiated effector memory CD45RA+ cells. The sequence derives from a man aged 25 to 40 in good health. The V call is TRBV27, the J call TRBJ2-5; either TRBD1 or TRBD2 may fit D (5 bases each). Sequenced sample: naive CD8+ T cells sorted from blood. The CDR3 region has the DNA TGTGCCAGCAGCGCCCTCGGGACCAAGAAAGAGACCCAGTACTTC. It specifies CASSALGTKKETQYF.